What follows are 29 T cell receptor beta chains derived from one specimen sequenced in a study of CD8+CD57+ T cells in acquired aplastic anemia. The template for TCR beta VDJ and CDR3 sequence profiling was genomic DNA. Each CDR3 protein is one row after TCRdb ran MiXCR on the reads. There are 200,000 to 300,000 distinct CDR3 sequences in the sample; approximately 82% occur only once, and 42% lies in the top ten. Flow cytometry had shown expanded CD8+CD57+ cells in the patients chosen for sequencing. Sample: sorted CD4+, CD8+, or CD8+CD57+ T cells (not recorded which) from PBMCs. The receptors shown here come from a human donor with aplastic anemia.

The chain is built from TRBV7-2 and TRBJ2-6; TRBD1 matches 10 bases. Germline trimming cut 7 bases from V and 11 bases from J; bases unmatched to any gene: 17. CDR3 length equals 17 residues. The germline CDR1 and CDR2 sequences are SGHTA and FQGNSA. CDR3 DNA sequence: TGTGCCAGCACCTTGACAGGGGGCGCCGACGATGGCTACGTCCTGACTTTC. Its protein is CASTLTGGADDGYVLTF. Based on the CDR3 plus reference TRBV7-2 and TRBJ2-6, the full variable domain is GAGVSQSPSNKVTEKGKDVELRCDPISGHTALYWYRQSLGQGLEFLIYFQGNSAPDKSGLPSDRFSAERTGGSVSTLTIQRTQQEDSAVYLCASTLTGGADDGYVLTFGAGSRLTVL.

This clonotype was found once. Its ends do not fully match the called genes, so a read error is possible. The chain carries TRBV2 and TRBJ2-1; D tentatively reads TRBD1 or TRBD2 (6 bases each). The V gene's germline CDR1 is SNHLY and CDR2 FYNNEI. The CDR3 is 15 residues long. In DNA, the CDR3 is TGTGCCAGCGGGGTCGGGGGCAGTTCCTACCATGAGCAGGTCTTC. Its protein is CASGVGGSSYHEQVF. Using reference TRBV2 and TRBJ2-1 for the parts outside the CDR3, the full variable domain is EPEVTQTPSHQVTQMGQEVILRCVPISNHLYFYWYRQILGQKVEFLVSFYNNEISEKSEIFDDQFSVERPDGSNFTLKIRSTKLEDSAMYFCASGVGGSSYHEQVFGPGTRLTVL.

This clonotype was recorded once. This rearrangement joins TRBV7-3 to TRBJ1-1; 7 bases agree with TRBD1. Germline V gene lookup returns CDR1 SGHTA and CDR2 FQGTGA. This CDR3 spans 17 amino acids. Trimming took 5 bases from V and 4 from J; bases not matched to a gene: 16. The CDR3 nucleotides are TGTGCCAGCAGCGGGGGGGACCGACAGGGAGAGACCACTGAAGCTTTCTTT. Amino acid sequence: CASSGGDRQGETTEAFF. Looking up the rest from reference TRBV7-3 and TRBJ1-1 gives the full variable domain: GAGVSQTPSNKVTEKGKYVELRCDPISGHTALYWYRQSLGQGPEFLIYFQGTGAADDSGLPNDRFFAVRPEGSVSTLKIQRTERGDSAVYLCASSGGDRQGETTEAFFGQGTRLTVV.

A word on this clonotype: One junction end disagrees with the germline gene, perhaps due to a read error. The rearrangement uses TRBV5-6 and TRBJ2-3; D tentatively fits TRBD1 or TRBD2 (5 bases each). The CDR3 contains 14 residues. Looked up from germline, CDR1 is SGHDT and CDR2 is YYEEEE. Here the CDR3 DNA reads TGTGCCAGCAGCTTAGCGAGGGACGGGCTCGTATATGACTTT. Translation: CASSLARDGLVYDF.

Worth noting for this clonotype: The junction departs from germline at one end; a sequencing error may be responsible. The CDR3 region has the DNA TGTGCCAGCAGCCTAGCGGGAGGTCCCGGTAAGCCGTTTTTT. Protein product: CASSLAGGPGKPFF. The chain uses TRBV7-3 and TRBJ2-3; 11 bases match TRBD2. The CDR3 extends over 14 amino acids. Germline-derived CDR1 and CDR2 are SGHTA and FQGTGA.

V and J are TRBV11-3 and TRBJ2-2, with 7 bases that match TRBD1. CDR3 length: 19 amino acids. Germline loops: CDR1 SGHNT, CDR2 YENEEA. V dropped 0 bases and J dropped 0; count of bases not matched to a gene: 10. In nucleotides, the CDR3 is TGTGCCAGCAGCTTAGATCTGACAGGGAGTCCCCCGAACACCGGGGAGCTGTTTTTT. This encodes CASSLDLTGSPPNTGELFF. Together with reference TRBV11-3 and TRBJ2-2, the CDR3 gives the full variable domain: EAGVVQSPRYKIIEKKQPVAFWCNPISGHNTLYWYLQNLGQGPELLIRYENEEAVDDSQLPKDRFSAERLKGVDSTLKIQPAELGDSAVYLCASSLDLTGSPPNTGELFFGEGSRLTVL.

V is TRBV20-1 and J is TRBJ2-1, with D perhaps matching TRBD2 (6 bases). Per germline, CDR1 DFQATT and CDR2 SNEGSKA (reference sequence). The CDR3 loop spans 15 amino acids. The V gene lost 3 bases and the J gene lost 3 bases, with 15 bases spanning the gap. The CDR3 DNA sequence: TGCAGTGCTAGCCGAGGGGCGGGGTACTACAATGAGCAGTTCTTC. Translated, it gives CSASRGAGYYNEQFF.

The chain employs TRBV7-2 and TRBJ1-2, with TRBD1 as a possible D gene (5 bases). There are 16 residues in the CDR3. Germline V lookup: CDR1 SGHTA, CDR2 FQGNSA. Trimming took off 4 bases at V and 7 bases at J, with 22 bases between the two ends. In nucleotides, the CDR3 is TGTGCCAGCAGCTGGGGGAGGGACGGAATCGATGGTGGCTACACCTTC. As protein: CASSWGRDGIDGGYTF.

The chain is built from TRBV9 and TRBJ1-1, with D unclear. This CDR3 region has 15 residues. V was trimmed by 0 bases and J by 12 bases, leaving 21 bases between them. The germline V gene encodes CDR1 SGDLS and CDR2 YYNGEE. CDR3 protein: CASSVDLTRNQHPFF. The CDR3 nucleotides read TGTGCCAGCAGCGTAGATCTGACGAGAAATCAGCACCCTTTCTTT.

The V gene is TRBV10-3, the J gene TRBJ2-1; a weak D match, TRBD1 (7 bases). Trimming shortened V by 3 bases and J by 8 bases, and 26 bases separated the two germline ends. The germline V gene has CDR1 ENHRY and CDR2 SYGVKD. The CDR3 extends over 18 amino acids. The CDR3 sequence is CAISDVQGGGNGQDEQFF. The CDR3 DNA sequence: TGTGCCATCAGTGATGTTCAGGGGGGCGGAAACGGTCAGGATGAGCAGTTCTTC.

CDR3: CASSYPSGGPSSEQFF. Here the CDR3 DNA reads TGTGCCAGCAGCTACCCTAGCGGGGGTCCCTCTAGTGAGCAGTTCTTC. The chain combines TRBV6-5 with TRBJ2-1; 10 bases align to TRBD2. Germline CDR1 is MNHEY and CDR2 is SVGAGI. V lost 6 bases, J lost 9 bases, and 14 bases stayed unmatched. The CDR3 covers 16 residues.

The sample holds one count of this clonotype. The chain has TRBV19 and TRBJ1-4, with D unresolved. V shed 5 bases and J shed 17 bases, with 33 bases lying between them. Germline lookup yields CDR1 LNHDA and CDR2 SQIVND (reference sequence). The CDR3 extends over 17 amino acids. CDR3 sequence: CASSASSGESMNTKAFF. The CDR3 nucleotides are TGTGCCAGTAGTGCCTCCTCAGGAGAGTCGATGAACACAAAAGCTTTTTTT.

This chain connects TRBV5-5 to TRBJ2-1; possibly TRBD2 for D (6 bases). The germline gives CDR1 SGHKS, CDR2 YYEKEE (reference sequence). The CDR3 runs to 16 residues. The V gene lost 2 bases and the J gene lost 8 bases, with 20 bases spanning the gap. The chain's CDR3 is CASSLVISGRSDEQFF. CDR3 DNA: TGTGCCAGCAGCTTAGTAATAAGCGGGCGGAGCGATGAGCAGTTCTTC.

J is TRBJ2-5 and V is TRBV7-9; 7 bases are shared with TRBD1. The V and J ends lost 11 bases and 8 bases, in that order; junction bases with no gene match: 20. This CDR3 comprises 15 residues. Germline V gene data show CDR1 as SEHNR and CDR2 as FQNEAQ (reference sequence). CDR3 nucleotides: TGTGCCGGACAGGTGGCTAGGGAGACCCAGGACACCCAGTACTTC. It is translated as CAGQVARETQDTQYF.

In regard to this clonotype: A read error may produce the germline difference seen at one junction end. This rearrangement joins TRBV7-2 to TRBJ2-7, with D possibly being TRBD1 or TRBD2 (5 bases each). CDR1 is SGHTA, CDR2 FQGNSA, per germline. CDR3 length: 14 amino acids. The DNA of the CDR3 is TGTGCCACCAGCGGCCGGGGCCTAGCATACGAGAAGCACTTC. Protein sequence: CATSGRGLAYEKHF. Full variable domain (missing parts from reference TRBV7-2 and TRBJ2-7): GAGVSQSPSNKVTEKGKDVELRCDPISGHTALYWYRQSLGQGLEFLIYFQGNSAPDKSGLPSDRFSAERTGGSVSTLTIQRTQQEDSAVYLCATSGRGLAYEKHFGPGTRLTVT.

There are many counts of this clonotype. The rearrangement links TRBV4-3 to TRBJ2-5; perhaps TRBD2 as D (6 bases). V shed 1 base and J shed 3 bases, with 15 bases lying between them. The CDR3 covers 16 residues. Germline CDR1 is LGHNA and CDR2 is YSLEER. Here the CDR3 DNA reads TGCGCCAGCAGCCAAGGGGGTCGGGGGTTAGAAGAGACCCAGTACTTC. Protein: CASSQGGRGLEETQYF.

This clonotype was recorded once. The rearrangement joins TRBV20-1 to TRBJ2-7, with TRBD2 as a possible D gene (7 bases). There are 14 residues in the CDR3. CDR1 and CDR2 from the germline V gene are DFQATT and SNEGSKA (reference sequence). V shed 5 bases and J shed 6 bases, with 20 bases lying between them. The CDR3 spells CSAPTSSGGAEQYF. The CDR3 bases are TGCAGTGCTCCTACATCCTCGGGGGGCGCCGAGCAGTACTTC.

This clonotype showed up many times. CDR3 amino acids: CASRAPEGDTDTQYF. CDR3 in DNA: TGCGCCAGCAGGGCCCCCGAGGGGGACACAGATACGCAGTATTTT. The gene calls are TRBV5-1 and TRBJ2-3, with D tentatively TRBD1 (6 bases). This CDR3 comprises 15 residues. The V gene lost 5 bases and the J gene lost 2 bases, with 15 bases spanning the gap. Looked up from germline, CDR1 is SGHRS and CDR2 is YFSETQ.

V gene TRBV7-9 combines with J gene TRBJ2-1; D gene ambiguous. Per the germline V gene, CDR1 is SEHNR and CDR2 is FQNEAQ (reference sequence). The CDR3 is made up of 13 amino acids. The V gene lost 1 base and the J gene lost 7 bases, with 8 bases spanning the gap. In DNA, the CDR3 is TGTGCCAGCAGCTTAGTCTCAACTAATGAGCAGTTCTTC. Amino acids: CASSLVSTNEQFF. The full variable domain, rest sourced from reference TRBV7-9 and TRBJ2-1, is DTGVSQNPRHKITKRGQNVTFRCDPISEHNRLYWYRQTLGQGPEFLTYFQNEAQLEKSRLLSDRFSAERPKGSFSTLEIQRTEQGDSAMYLCASSLVSTNEQFFGPGTRLTVL.

The chain joins TRBV7-9 to TRBJ2-3, with a weak D call TRBD1 (5 bases). This CDR3 has 14 amino acids. Germline CDR1 SEHNR, CDR2 FQNEAQ (reference sequence). V was shortened by 7 bases and J by 0 bases, with 11 bases between the two germline ends. CDR3 sequence: CASTQRGSTDTQYF. The CDR3 region has the DNA TGTGCCAGCACCCAAAGGGGAAGCACAGATACGCAGTATTTT.

This clonotype was recorded only once. The V call is TRBV5-1, the J call TRBJ2-5; tentatively, D is TRBD2 (5 bases). The germline V and J ends were trimmed by 0 bases and 7 bases, with 13 bases remaining between them. Per the germline V gene, CDR1 is SGHRS and CDR2 is YFSETQ. CDR3 size: 14 residues. The CDR3 bases are TGCGCCAGCAGCTTGGGGCCCGGGGAATGGACCCAGTACTTC. Its translation is CASSLGPGEWTQYF.

The chain is built from TRBV9 and TRBJ2-1; possibly TRBD2 for D (6 bases). V lost 7 bases and J lost 9, with 17 bases in between. This CDR3 is 13 amino acids long. Germline V lookup: CDR1 SGDLS, CDR2 YYNGEE. CDR3 in amino acids: CASGGGVNGEQFF. Written as DNA, the CDR3 is TGTGCCAGCGGAGGCGGGGTGAACGGTGAGCAGTTCTTC.

This chain links TRBV5-1 with TRBJ2-2; D ambiguous. The CDR3 has 15 amino acids. Trimming took off 0 bases at V and 6 bases at J, with 12 bases between the two ends. In germline, CDR1 is SGHRS, CDR2 YFSETQ. CDR3 nucleotide sequence: TGCGCCAGCAGCTTGGAGGGTCGATCTCCCGGGGAGCTGTTTTTT. It translates to CASSLEGRSPGELFF.

This clonotype was recorded once. This is likely a read error, given that the CDR3 carries no conserved phenylalanine or tryptophan at its end. The V and J genes are TRBV2 and TRBJ2-3, with D possibly being TRBD1 or TRBD2 (5 bases each). From germline, CDR1 is SNHLY and CDR2 FYNNEI. CDR3 length equals 13 residues. CDR3 amino acids: CASGDGDGGTQYL. The CDR3 region has the DNA TGTGCCAGCGGTGACGGGGACGGAGGAACACAGTATCTT.

This chain joins TRBV2 and TRBJ2-3; either TRBD1 or TRBD2 may fit D (5 bases each). Germline assignment: CDR1 SNHLY and CDR2 FYNNEI. The CDR3 spans 13 residues. Trimming shortened V by 8 bases and J by 0 bases, and 9 bases separated the two germline ends. Here the CDR3 DNA reads TGTGCCAGCGGGGACCCTAGCACAGATACGCAGTATTTT. Protein sequence: CASGDPSTDTQYF.

The chain links TRBV11-3 to TRBJ1-2; maybe TRBD1 (6 bases). The CDR3 length is 16 residues. Germline CDR1 SGHNT, CDR2 YENEEA. Trimming pared 0 bases from V and 5 bases from J, leaving 16 bases between. The CDR3 DNA is TGTGCCAGCAGCTTAGATCAGGGGCGGCTCGTATATGGCTACACCTTC. The encoded protein is CASSLDQGRLVYGYTF.

V gene TRBV20-1 combines with J gene TRBJ2-3, with D possibly being TRBD2 (5 bases). V lost 4 bases to trimming and J lost 0 bases, with 14 bases between them. The CDR3 loop spans 15 amino acids. Germline values: CDR1 DFQATT, CDR2 SNEGSKA (reference sequence). The CDR3 coding sequence is TGCAGTGCTATCCCCATAAGGGAGAGCACAGATACGCAGTATTTT. This gives the protein CSAIPIRESTDTQYF.

Note on this clonotype: Without the conserved terminal phenylalanine or tryptophan, this CDR3 likely stems from a read error. The V and J genes are TRBV7-3 and TRBJ2-3; TRBD2 agrees at 8 bases. The CDR3 has 14 amino acids. CDR1 SGHTA and CDR2 FQGTGA come from the germline V gene. The V gene end was trimmed by 5 bases and the J gene end by 12 bases; junction bases not matched to a gene: 13. The CDR3 DNA reads TGTGCCAGCAGCAGACAAGCGGGGGCCGGGGAACAGTATATT. Encoded protein: CASSRQAGAGEQYI.

Details on this clonotype: The limits of the CDR3 on the DNA are not certain, so only TCRdb's listed CDR3 is given. The chain employs TRBV7-3 and TRBJ2-1; the table assigns TRBD2, which was not confirmed against the DNA. The CDR3 region is 22 residues in length, termini included. Per the germline V gene, CDR1 is SGHTA and CDR2 is FQGTGA. This CDR3 is CASSLYICSARETGLDYNEQFF.